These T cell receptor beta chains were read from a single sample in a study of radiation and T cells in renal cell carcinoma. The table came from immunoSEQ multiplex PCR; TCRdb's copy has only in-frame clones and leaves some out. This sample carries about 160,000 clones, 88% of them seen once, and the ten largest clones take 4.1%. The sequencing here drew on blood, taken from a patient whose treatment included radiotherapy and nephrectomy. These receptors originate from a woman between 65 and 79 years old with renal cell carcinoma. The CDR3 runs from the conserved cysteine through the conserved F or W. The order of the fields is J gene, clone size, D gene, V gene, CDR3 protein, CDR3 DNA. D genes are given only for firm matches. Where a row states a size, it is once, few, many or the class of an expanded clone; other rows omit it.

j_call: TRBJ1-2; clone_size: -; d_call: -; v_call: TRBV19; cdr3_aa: CASTRAVANYGYTF; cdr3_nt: TGTGCCAGTACTCGGGCAGTAGCTAACTATGGCTACACCTTC
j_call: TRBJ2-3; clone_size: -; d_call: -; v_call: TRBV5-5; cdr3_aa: CASSPGQYTQYF; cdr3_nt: TGTGCCAGCAGCCCAGGACAGTATACGCAGTATTTT
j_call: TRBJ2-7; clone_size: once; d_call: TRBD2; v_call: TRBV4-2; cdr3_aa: CASSQSLAGGPGSEQYF; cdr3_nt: TGTGCCAGCAGCCAATCACTAGCGGGGGGGCCGGGTAGCGAGCAGTACTTC
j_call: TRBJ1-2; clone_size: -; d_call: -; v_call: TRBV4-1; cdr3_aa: CASSQDQGWGYGYTF; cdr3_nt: TGCGCCAGCAGCCAAGATCAGGGATGGGGCTATGGCTACACCTTC
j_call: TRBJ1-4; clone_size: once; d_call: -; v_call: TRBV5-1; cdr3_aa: CASSLWGSNEKLFF; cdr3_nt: TGCGCCAGCAGCTTGTGGGGGTCTAATGAAAAACTGTTTTTT
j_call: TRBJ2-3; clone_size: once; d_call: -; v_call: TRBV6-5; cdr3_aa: CASSYSWDTQYF; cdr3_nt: TGTGCCAGCAGTTACTCGTGGGATACGCAGTATTTT
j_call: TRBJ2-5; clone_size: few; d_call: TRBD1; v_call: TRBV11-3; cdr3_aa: CASSPGQARETQYF; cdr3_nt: TGTGCCAGCAGCCCCGGACAGGCAAGAGAGACCCAGTACTTC
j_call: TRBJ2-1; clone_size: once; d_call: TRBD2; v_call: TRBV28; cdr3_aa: CASSQLGLAGGPSNEQFF; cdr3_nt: TGTGCCAGCAGTCAATTGGGACTAGCGGGGGGGCCCAGCAATGAGCAGTTCTTC
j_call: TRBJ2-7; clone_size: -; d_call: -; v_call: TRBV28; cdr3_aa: CASRKTDTYEQYF; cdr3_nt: TGTGCCAGCAGAAAGACAGACACCTACGAGCAGTACTTC
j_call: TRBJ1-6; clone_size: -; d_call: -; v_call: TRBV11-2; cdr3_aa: CASSLSGPGRNSPLHF; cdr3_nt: TGTGCCAGCAGCTTAAGCGGCCCCGGGAGGAATTCACCCCTCCACTTT
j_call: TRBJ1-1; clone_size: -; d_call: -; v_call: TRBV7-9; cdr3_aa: CASSAPNTEAFF; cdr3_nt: TGTGCCAGCAGTGCCCCTAACACTGAAGCTTTCTTT
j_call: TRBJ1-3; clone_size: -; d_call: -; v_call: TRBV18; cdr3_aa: CASSPTGYSGNTIYF; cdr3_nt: TGTGCCAGCTCACCCACAGGGTACTCTGGAAACACCATATATTTT
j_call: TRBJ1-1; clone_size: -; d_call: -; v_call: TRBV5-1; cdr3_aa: CASSIRGGTEAFF; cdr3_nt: TGCGCCAGCAGCATCCGGGGCGGGACTGAAGCTTTCTTT
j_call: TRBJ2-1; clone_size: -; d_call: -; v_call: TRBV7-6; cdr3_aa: CASSPAAQGNEQFF; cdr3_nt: TGTGCCAGCAGCCCAGCCGCGCAGGGAAATGAGCAGTTCTTC
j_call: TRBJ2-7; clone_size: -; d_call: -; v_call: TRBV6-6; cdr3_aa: CASSYLNNEQYF; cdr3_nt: TGTGCCAGCAGTTACTTAAACAACGAGCAGTACTTC
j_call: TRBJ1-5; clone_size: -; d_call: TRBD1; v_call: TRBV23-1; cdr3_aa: CASSTGVNQPQHF; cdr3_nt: TGCGCCAGCAGTACAGGGGTCAATCAGCCCCAGCATTTT
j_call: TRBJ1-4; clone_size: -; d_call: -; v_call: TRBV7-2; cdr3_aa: CASSLGGTNEKLFF; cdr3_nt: TGTGCCAGCAGCTTAGGGGGCACTAATGAAAAACTGTTTTTT
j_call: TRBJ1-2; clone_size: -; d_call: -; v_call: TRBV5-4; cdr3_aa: CASSLALGGYTF; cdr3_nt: TGTGCCAGCAGCTTGGCCTTGGGAGGCTACACCTTC
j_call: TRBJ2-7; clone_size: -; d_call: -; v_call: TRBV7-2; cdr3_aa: CASSLDRGAYEQYF; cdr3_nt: TGTGCCAGCAGCTTAGATCGGGGTGCCTACGAGCAGTACTTC
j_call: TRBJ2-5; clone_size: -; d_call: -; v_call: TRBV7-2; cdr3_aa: CASSPTMPAQYF; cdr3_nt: TGTGCCAGCAGCCCGACTATGCCGGCCCAGTACTTC
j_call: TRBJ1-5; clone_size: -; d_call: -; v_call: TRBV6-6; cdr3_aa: CASSYSGGNSNQPQHF; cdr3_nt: TGTGCCAGCAGTTACTCGGGGGGTAATAGCAATCAGCCCCAGCATTTT
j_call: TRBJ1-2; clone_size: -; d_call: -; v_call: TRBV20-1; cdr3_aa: CSAPKGGYTF; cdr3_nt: TGCAGTGCTCCTAAGGGGGGCTACACCTTC